These 28 T cell receptor beta chains were all obtained from the same sample, sequenced in a study of control samples from healthy donors and cancer patients (dated by TCRdb to about 2020). The library was produced with the immunoSEQ multiplex PCR assay. The table comes from immuneACCESS by way of TCRdb, which keeps in-frame sequences with V and J called. Part of the clones is missing from these tables; in studies checked, under half for an unresolved V gene and the rest for unknown reasons. Here the sample has 150,000 to 200,000 clones; 91% occur a single time. The ten largest clones capture 2% of the sample. The sequencing input was blood. All receptors derive from a woman aged 40 to 50 in good health.

V gene TRBV4-1 combines with J gene TRBJ2-7; tentative D call: TRBD1 (6 bases). The CDR3 runs 13 residues. Germline V gives CDR1 MGHRA, CDR2 YSYEKL. V shed 3 bases and J shed 6 bases, with 12 bases lying between them. Written as DNA, the CDR3 is TGCGCCAGCAGCCATGGGACACCTACCGAGCAGTACTTC. It translates to CASSHGTPTEQYF.

This chain links TRBV11-2 with TRBJ2-7, with D perhaps matching TRBD1 or TRBD2 (6 bases each). Deletions cut 5 bases from V and 4 bases from J, with 15 bases between. The CDR3 length is 14 residues. The germline CDR1 and CDR2 sequences are SGHAT and FQNNGV. The CDR3 bases are TGTGCCAGCAGCCACGGGGGCCGTCGTTACGAGCAGTACTTC. It is translated as CASSHGGRRYEQYF.

CDR3 DNA: TGTGCCACCAGTGATTTGTTAGGGGTTGAGCAGTTCTTC. Translation: CATSDLLGVEQFF. This chain joins TRBV24-1 and TRBJ2-1; D perhaps matches TRBD1 (5 bases). The CDR3 spans 13 residues. CDR1 KGHDR and CDR2 SFDVKD come from the germline V gene. V lost 0 bases to trimming and J lost 9 bases, with 8 bases between them.

V and J are TRBV7-8 and TRBJ1-5; D remains unclear. V was shortened by 5 bases and J by 3 bases, with 17 bases between the two germline ends. CDR3 length equals 16 residues. Germline CDR1 SGHVS, CDR2 FQNEAQ. CDR3 sequence: CASSIRPLQTNQPQHF. The DNA for the CDR3 is TGTGCCAGCAGCATAAGACCTTTGCAAACCAATCAGCCCCAGCATTTT. Using reference TRBV7-8 and TRBJ1-5 for the parts outside the CDR3, the full variable domain is GAGVSQSPRYKVAKRGQDVALRCDPISGHVSLFWYQQALGQGPEFLTYFQNEAQLDKSGLPSDRFFAERPEGSVSTLKIQRTQQEDSAVYLCASSIRPLQTNQPQHFGDGTRLSIL.

The chain recombines TRBV5-4 with TRBJ2-2; D gene ambiguous. Trimming removed 9 bases from V and 6 bases from J, with 12 bases in between. Germline assignment: CDR1 SGHNT and CDR2 YYREEE (reference sequence). The CDR3 runs 12 residues. The CDR3 region is CATTNGSGELFF. The DNA for the CDR3 is TGTGCCACCACCAATGGGTCCGGGGAGCTGTTTTTT.

J is TRBJ1-3 and V is TRBV10-3; D call uncertain. The CDR3 is 12 residues long. Trimming removed 9 bases from V and 0 bases from J, with 6 bases in between. Germline V gives CDR1 ENHRY, CDR2 SYGVKD. The CDR3 DNA sequence: TGTGCCATACAGAGCTCTGGAAACACCATATATTTT. This codes for CAIQSSGNTIYF.

This sequence joins TRBV19 and TRBJ2-2; D possibly corresponds to TRBD1 (6 bases). The germline V gene has CDR1 LNHDA and CDR2 SQIVND (reference sequence). Trimming took off 5 bases at V and 7 bases at J, with 14 bases between the two ends. The CDR3 is made up of 14 amino acids. The CDR3 bases are TGTGCCAGTAGTGTTGGTCAGGGACACGGGGAGCTGTTTTTT. It specifies CASSVGQGHGELFF.

V and J are TRBV28 and TRBJ1-1, with D possibly TRBD1 on 6 matching bases. CDR1 and CDR2 (germline): MDHEN, SYDVKM. Trimming shortened V by 5 bases and J by 7 bases, and 14 bases separated the two germline ends. This CDR3 region has 13 residues. CDR3 sequence (DNA): TGTGCCAGCAGTCTAACAGGGATTGGTGAAGCTTTCTTT. It specifies CASSLTGIGEAFF.

The V call is TRBV18, the J call TRBJ2-7, with D possibly TRBD2 on 5 matching bases. CDR1 KGHSH and CDR2 LQKENI come from the germline V gene. V lost 3 bases, J lost 3 bases, and 12 bases lay in between. The CDR3 is 14 residues long. The DNA for the CDR3 is TGTGCCAGCTCACCGGTGCCGGGAAACTACGAGCAGTACTTC. Encoded protein: CASSPVPGNYEQYF.

J is TRBJ1-2 and V is TRBV18, with D possibly matching TRBD1 (6 bases). This CDR3 spans 14 amino acids. Trimming pared 6 bases from V and 4 bases from J, leaving 15 bases between. CDR1 and CDR2 (germline): KGHSH, LQKENI. Here the CDR3 reads CASSDTGFGYGYTF. The CDR3 nucleotides are TGTGCCAGCTCGGACACAGGGTTTGGCTATGGCTACACCTTC.

The J gene is TRBJ1-1, the V gene TRBV18; D unresolved. Trimming removed 4 bases at V and 8 bases at J, with 17 bases between. The CDR3 is 14 amino acids. The germline V gene encodes CDR1 KGHSH and CDR2 LQKENI. In DNA, the CDR3 is TGTGCCAGCTCACTATTCGGTTTGGGTAGGGAAGCTTTCTTT. It translates to CASSLFGLGREAFF.

The chain employs TRBV18 and TRBJ1-5; D remains unclear. Per germline, CDR1 KGHSH and CDR2 LQKENI. The CDR3 runs to 14 residues. V lost 1 base and J 1 base, leaving 5 bases between the germline ends. CDR3 residues: CASSPQVSNQPQHF. The CDR3 DNA sequence: TGTGCCAGCTCACCACAGGTCAGCAATCAGCCCCAGCATTTT. Full variable domain (outside the CDR3, taken from reference TRBV18 and TRBJ1-5): NAGVMQNPRHLVRRRGQEARLRCSPMKGHSHVYWYRQLPEEGLKFMVYLQKENIIDESGMPKERFSAEFPKEGPSILRIQQVVRGDSAAYFCASSPQVSNQPQHFGDGTRLSIL.

The chain couples TRBV5-4 to TRBJ2-7, with D possibly being TRBD1 (6 bases). This CDR3 has 15 amino acids. V was cut by 2 bases and J by 3 bases, with 15 bases left in between. Looked up from germline, CDR1 is SGHNT and CDR2 is YYREEE (reference sequence). CDR3 residues: CASSLQGISHYEQYF. The CDR3 nucleotides are TGTGCCAGCAGCTTACAGGGTATTTCCCACTACGAGCAGTACTTC.

The chain combines TRBV5-4 with TRBJ2-3; 9 nucleotides agree with TRBD2. CDR3 length equals 19 residues. J gave up 4 bases and V 3 bases, and 18 bases lay outside the gene matches. The germline gives CDR1 SGHNT, CDR2 YYREEE (reference sequence). CDR3 nucleotide sequence: TGTGCCAGCAGCTCGCGAGCGGGGGGCCCCGGTCGGGTCGCAGATACGCAGTATTTT. Translation gives CASSSRAGGPGRVADTQYF.

The chain is built from TRBV4-1 and TRBJ1-1; D remains ambiguous. CDR3 length: 16 residues. The germline gives CDR1 MGHRA, CDR2 YSYEKL. With 2 bases removed from V and 2 bases from J, the gap between germline ends came to 15 bases. DNA of the CDR3: TGCGCCAGCAGCCAAATCGAGACGGATTCTAACACTGAAGCTTTCTTT. Amino acids: CASSQIETDSNTEAFF.

V is TRBV4-1 and J is TRBJ2-3; D may be TRBD1 (5 bases). CDR3 length: 17 amino acids. Trimming removed 0 bases at V and 2 bases at J, with 15 bases between. Germline V CDR1 and CDR2: MGHRA, YSYEKL. The CDR3 spells CASSQDSAGISTDTQYF. Here the CDR3 DNA reads TGCGCCAGCAGCCAAGATTCGGCAGGGATCTCCACAGATACGCAGTATTTT.

This chain joins TRBV5-1 and TRBJ2-7, with D perhaps TRBD1 (7 bases). The germline gives CDR1 SGHRS, CDR2 YFSETQ. The CDR3 sequence is 14 residues long. Trimming pared 4 bases from V and 2 bases from J, leaving 13 bases between. CDR3 in amino acids: CASSPGDSAYEQYF. For the CDR3, the DNA is TGCGCCAGCAGCCCGGGGGACAGTGCCTACGAGCAGTACTTC.

The chain is built from TRBV7-3 and TRBJ2-3, with D tentatively TRBD1 or TRBD2 (5 bases each). The V end lost 0 bases, the J end lost 2 bases, and 9 bases lay between the germline ends. The CDR3 loop spans 15 amino acids. Looked up from germline, CDR1 is SGHTA and CDR2 is FQGTGA. CDR3 protein: CASSLTGAYTDTQYF. In nucleotides, the CDR3 is TGTGCCAGCAGCTTAACCGGGGCCTACACAGATACGCAGTATTTT.

This chain uses TRBV2 with TRBJ1-2; the D gene is possibly TRBD1 (5 bases). Trimming removed 6 bases from V and 4 bases from J, with 6 bases in between. This CDR3 has 11 amino acids. Per the germline V gene, CDR1 is SNHLY and CDR2 is FYNNEI. The CDR3 sequence is CASSQGYGYTF. The CDR3 DNA is TGTGCCAGCAGCCAGGGCTATGGCTACACCTTC.

The chain joins TRBV4-2 to TRBJ2-5; 7 bases are a match to TRBD2. Per germline, CDR1 LGHNA and CDR2 YNFKEQ. The CDR3 is 16 residues long. The junction had 10 bases not matched to a gene; V was cut back by 1 base and J by 5 bases. This CDR3 is CASSQGDYGGTETQYF. The CDR3 coding sequence is TGTGCCAGCAGCCAAGGGGACTATGGGGGTACGGAGACCCAGTACTTC.

A word on this clone: Other DNA sequences in the sample encode the same CDR3. This chain connects TRBV7-6 to TRBJ1-1; D gene uncertain. The germline CDR1 and CDR2 sequences are SGHVS and FNYEAQ. V lost 5 bases to trimming and J lost 0 bases, with 7 bases between them. The CDR3 is 13 residues long. The CDR3 sequence is CASSPQMNTEAFF. In DNA form, the CDR3 reads TGTGCCAGCAGCCCCCAAATGAACACTGAAGCTTTCTTT.

V usage is TRBV4-1 and J usage is TRBJ1-2; TRBD1 might be the D (5 bases). The CDR3 is 16 amino acids. Germline assignment: CDR1 MGHRA and CDR2 YSYEKL. Trimming cost V 1 base and J 0 bases, with 12 bases left between them. The CDR3 sequence is CASSQGTSGSNYGYTF. The CDR3 DNA reads TGCGCCAGCAGCCAAGGGACAAGCGGATCTAACTATGGCTACACCTTC.

The chain has TRBV7-9 and TRBJ1-1; D ambiguous. Trimming took 5 bases from V and 3 from J, leaving 10 bases between them. In germline, CDR1 is SEHNR, CDR2 FQNEAQ (reference sequence). The CDR3 spans 13 residues. The CDR3 DNA is TGTGCCAGCAGCCCCGCGGGATACACTGAAGCTTTCTTT. As protein: CASSPAGYTEAFF.

V usage is TRBV9 and J usage is TRBJ1-3; unclear D gene. This CDR3 has 15 amino acids. From germline, CDR1 is SGDLS and CDR2 YYNGEE. V lost 1 base to trimming and J lost 0 bases, with 8 bases between them. The CDR3 DNA sequence: TGTGCCAGCAGCGTAAGGTGGGGCTCTGGAAACACCATATATTTT. This encodes CASSVRWGSGNTIYF. The full variable domain, rest sourced from reference TRBV9 and TRBJ1-3, is DSGVTQTPKHLITATGQRVTLRCSPRSGDLSVYWYQQSLDQGLQFLIQYYNGEERAKGNILERFSAQQFPDLHSELNLSSLELGDSALYFCASSVRWGSGNTIYFGEGSWLTVV.

This chain connects TRBV6-4 to TRBJ1-5; possible D gene TRBD1, 6 bases. V was pared by 3 bases and J by 2 bases, with 11 bases between. Germline loops: CDR1 MRHNA, CDR2 SNTAGT. This CDR3 spans 15 amino acids. CDR3 nucleotide sequence: TGTGCCAGCAGTGATTGGGGGCCGGGCAATCAGCCCCAGCATTTT. Its protein product is CASSDWGPGNQPQHF.

V and J are TRBV7-2 and TRBJ1-1; TRBD1 might be the D (6 bases). Germline CDR1 is SGHTA and CDR2 is FQGNSA. The CDR3 has 14 amino acids. The V and J ends lost 1 base and 5 bases respectively, with 11 bases between them. The CDR3 loop is CASSLGGAWTEAFF. In DNA form, the CDR3 reads TGTGCCAGCAGCTTAGGGGGGGCTTGGACTGAAGCTTTCTTT.

The V call is TRBV13, the J call TRBJ1-1; 11 positions match TRBD1. Germline-derived CDR1 and CDR2 are PRHDT and FYEKMQ (reference sequence). V gave up 5 bases and J gave up 5 bases; unmatched junction bases: 10. The CDR3 is made up of 16 amino acids. The CDR3 sequence: CASSLTGTGGRTEAFF. The CDR3 DNA sequence: TGTGCCAGCAGCCTAACCGGGACAGGGGGAAGGACTGAAGCTTTCTTT.

The V call is TRBV9, the J call TRBJ1-2; TRBD1 agrees at 8 bases. Per germline, CDR1 SGDLS and CDR2 YYNGEE. The CDR3 length is 17 residues. V lost 1 base, J lost 5 bases, and 13 bases stayed unmatched. CDR3 coding DNA: TGTGCCAGCAGCGTAAGGCTTGGACAGGGAGATTGGTATGGCTACACCTTC. This codes for CASSVRLGQGDWYGYTF.